This T cell receptor beta chain was found in a study of shared clonotypes between healthy human individuals. General study points: Naive subsets, compared against memory subsets, generally had larger estimated richness values. A handful of donors showed sharing of around 5% of naive CD4 clonotypes.

Trimming took off 3 bases at V and 5 bases at J, with 11 bases between the two ends. The CDR3 runs to 13 residues. The germline V gene has CDR1 SGHDT and CDR2 YYEEEE. Only in-frame clones appear in the TCRdb table, and some are missing; sequencing was by immunoSEQ multiplex PCR. The sample includes about 2 million clones, about 94% of them seen just once. A note on this clone: Antigen unknown. The same CDR3 is also encoded by other DNA sequences in this sample.

CD8 cells regarded as naive lacked CD45RO, were positively chosen for CCR7, and omitted terminally differentiated effector memory CD45RA+ cells. This receptor was obtained from a man aged 18-30 years in good health. The rearrangement uses TRBV5-6 and TRBJ1-1; the D gene is possibly TRBD1 (5 bases). Source material: naive CD8+ T cells sorted from blood. This CDR3 is CASSWTGGTEAFF. For the CDR3, the DNA is TGTGCCAGCAGCTGGACTGGGGGGACTGAAGCTTTCTTT. The full variable domain, its missing parts supplied by reference TRBV5-6 and TRBJ1-1, is DAGVTQSPTHLIKTRGQQVTLRCSPKSGHDTVSWYQQALGQGPQFIFQYYEEEERQRGNFPDRFSGHQFPNYSSELNVNALLLGDSALYLCASSWTGGTEAFFGQGTRLTVV.